A selection of T cell receptor beta chains follows, all from one sample in a study of beta chain features in type 1 diabetes. The assay was immunoSEQ multiplex PCR, and TCRdb's table has in-frame clones only and misses some. The sample lists fewer than 350,000 clones; about 19% were seen once. Sample: naive CD4+ T cells from blood. These receptors all stem from a woman younger than 30 in good health. CDR3s include the opening cysteine and the closing phenylalanine or tryptophan. The D gene is left open where the match is weak. Clone sizes are given selectively: once, few, many, or a class where the clone is expanded.

TRBJ2-5 | few | TRBV11-2 | . | TGTGCCAGCAGCCGGGCAGGGCTAGAGACCCAGTACTTC | CASSRAGLETQYF
TRBJ1-1 | . | TRBV5-1 | TRBD1 | TGCGCCAGCAGCTACGACAGGGTCGCTGAAGCTTTCTTT | CASSYDRVAEAFF
TRBJ1-1 | . | TRBV5-6 | TRBD1 | TGTGCCAGCAGCACTCTCATTCAGGGGGCAGATACTGAAGCTTTCTTT | CASSTLIQGADTEAFF
TRBJ2-5 | . | TRBV2 | . | TGTGCCAGCAGTGATGGCGGCGGAACCCAAGAGACCCAGTACTTC | CASSDGGGTQETQYF
TRBJ2-7 | . | TRBV5-4 | . | TGTGCCAGCAGTCCCAGGGGGGACGAGCAGTACTTC | CASSPRGDEQYF
TRBJ1-1 | few | TRBV7-9 | TRBD1 | TGTGCCAGCAGCCCTGGGACAGCGGACACTGAAGCTTTCTTT | CASSPGTADTEAFF
TRBJ2-3 | . | TRBV5-4 | TRBD1 | TGTGCCAGCAGCCCAGCCGGGACAGGGACAGATACGCAGTATTTT | CASSPAGTGTDTQYF
TRBJ2-3 | few | TRBV5-4 | . | TGTGCCAGCAGCCTCCGGGATACGCAGTATTTT | CASSLRDTQYF
TRBJ2-1 | few | TRBV18 | TRBD1 | TGTGCCAGCTCACCACTACAGGGGATGGAGGATGAGCAGTTCTTC | CASSPLQGMEDEQFF
TRBJ2-5 | once | TRBV5-1 | TRBD2 | TGCGCCAGCACTCCCGTGGCCAGCGGGGGGTCCCAAGAGACCCAGTACTTC | CASTPVASGGSQETQYF
TRBJ2-5 | . | TRBV7-9 | . | TGTGCCAGCAGCTCCACCTTGGAGGGGCTAGGGACCCAGTACTTC | CASSSTLEGLGTQYF
TRBJ2-2 | few | TRBV29-1 | . | TGCAGCGTTAAACGACAGTACACCGGGGAGCTGTTTTTT | CSVKRQYTGELFF
TRBJ1-4 | . | TRBV4-1 | . | TGCGCCAGCAGCCCCATCACAACTAATGAAAAACTGTTTTTT | CASSPITTNEKLFF
TRBJ2-1 | . | TRBV6-6 | . | TGTGCCAGCAGTCCAGGGAGGGAGCAGTTCTTC | CASSPGREQFF
TRBJ2-1 | . | TRBV15 | TRBD1 | TGTGCCTCCCGGGGACAGGGCTCCTACAATGAGCAGTTCTTC | CASRGQGSYNEQFF
TRBJ2-3 | . | TRBV29-1 | . | TGCAGCGTTGCTCAGTTTACAGGGAGTGGAGGTGATACGCAGTATTTT | CSVAQFTGSGGDTQYF
TRBJ1-6 | . | TRBV5-1 | TRBD1 | TGCGCCAGCAGCCCCCGGGACAGGGGGCAATCACCCCTCCACTTT | CASSPRDRGQSPLHF
TRBJ2-7 | . | TRBV30 | . | TGTGCCTGGAGTTACGGTTCCTACGAGCAGTACTTC | CAWSYGSYEQYF
TRBJ2-7 | few | TRBV7-9 | . | TGTGCCAGCACCTCGACCGGACAATCATCGTACGAGCAGTACTTC | CASTSTGQSSYEQYF
TRBJ1-2 | . | TRBV15 | TRBD1 | TGTGCCACCAGCAGGCGGGGACAGGGAGACGGCTACACCTTC | CATSRRGQGDGYTF
TRBJ1-6 | few | TRBV9 | TRBD1 | TGTGCCAGCAGCGCGGAAGCAGGGGGCAATTCACCCCTCCACTTT | CASSAEAGGNSPLHF
TRBJ2-5 | . | TRBV30 | . | TGTGCCTGGACAGGGGAGGAGACCCAGTACTTC | CAWTGEETQYF
TRBJ2-5 | few | TRBV30 | . | TGTGCCTGGAGCGGCCTCGGGGCCCAGTACTTC | CAWSGLGAQYF
TRBJ2-1 | . | TRBV29-1 | TRBD2 | TGCAGCGTTGTTGGGCTAGCGGGGACCCACGAGCAGTTCTTC | CSVVGLAGTHEQFF
TRBJ2-3 | few | TRBV30 | TRBD2 | TGTGCCTGGCTAGCGGGGGGCTCGGTCACGCAGTATTTT | CAWLAGGSVTQYF
TRBJ2-7 | few | TRBV28 | . | TGTGCCAGCAGTTTCGGGACACTCTACGAGCAGTACTTC | CASSFGTLYEQYF
TRBJ2-1 | . | TRBV5-1 | TRBD2 | TGCGCCAGCAGCTTTGGACTAGTGGCGCATGAGCAGTTCTTC | CASSFGLVAHEQFF
TRBJ1-2 | few | TRBV7-9 | . | TGTGCCAGCAGCTTAGAACGAAGCGGGAATGGCTACACCTTC | CASSLERSGNGYTF
TRBJ2-1 | . | TRBV5-1 | . | TGCGCCAGCAGCCGCGGAGGTAGCGGTTACAATGAGCAGTTCTTC | CASSRGGSGYNEQFF
TRBJ1-1 | few | TRBV9 | . | TGTGCCAGCAGCCTACACCAAGGGGCAGGTGAAGCTTTCTTT | CASSLHQGAGEAFF
TRBJ2-5 | once | TRBV6-1 | . | TGTGCCAGCAGGGGAGACCAAGAGACCCAGTACTTC | CASRGDQETQYF
TRBJ2-6 | . | TRBV5-6 | . | TGTGCCAGCCACGTTGAGGTTTCTGGGGCCAACGTCCTGACTTTC | CASHVEVSGANVLTF
TRBJ2-3 | . | TRBV7-2 | TRBD2 | TGTGCCAGCAGCTCCACCTCTCTGCGGGAGGGCCGAGATACGCAGTATTTT | CASSSTSLREGRDTQYF
TRBJ1-2 | few | TRBV28 | . | TGTGCCAGCAGTTTATCCGTCGGCTATGGCTACACCTTC | CASSLSVGYGYTF
TRBJ2-3 | . | TRBV30 | TRBD2 | TGTGCCTGGAGTGTACGGCGGCGGGGGAGCACAGATACGCAGTATTTT | CAWSVRRRGSTDTQYF
TRBJ2-7 | few | TRBV18 | . | TGTGCCAGCTCTCCAGAAGTTCCCTCGAGCTCCTACGAGCAGTACTTC | CASSPEVPSSSYEQYF
TRBJ1-1 | . | TRBV7-7 | . | TGTGCTCAGTCGCTTGGGCTTGGGAACACTGAAGCTTTCTTT | CAQSLGLGNTEAFF
TRBJ2-7 | . | TRBV28 | TRBD2 | TGTGCCAGCAGCCTTCCGGGCCCTGGGACTAGCGGATACGAGCAGTACTTC | CASSLPGPGTSGYEQYF
TRBJ2-3 | few | TRBV7-9 | TRBD2 | TGTGCCAGCGCGGCGGGAGCAGATACGCAGTATTTT | CASAAGADTQYF
TRBJ2-6 | . | TRBV5-1 | TRBD1 | TGCGCCAGCAAGGGACAGGTCGTTTCTGGGGCCAACGTCCTGACTTTC | CASKGQVVSGANVLTF
TRBJ2-4 | . | TRBV28 | TRBD2 | TGTGCCAGCAGTCCTCCGGGACTAGCGGGGCAAAACATTCAGTACTTC | CASSPPGLAGQNIQYF
TRBJ1-2 | . | TRBV30 | TRBD1 | TGTGCCACCCCAATCCCCCGGGACAGAAACTATGGCTACACCTTC | CATPIPRDRNYGYTF
TRBJ1-1 | . | TRBV14 | TRBD1 | TGTGCCAGCAGCCAAGTGATGGACAGGCTGAACACTGAAGCTTTCTTT | CASSQVMDRLNTEAFF
TRBJ1-4 | few | TRBV30 | . | TGTGCCCGGGCTTCTCCGGGCGGGAAACTGTTTTTT | CARASPGGKLFF
TRBJ2-7 | few | TRBV5-1 | TRBD1 | TGCGCCAGCAGCTCGGACAGGGGACTCTACGAGCAGTACTTC | CASSSDRGLYEQYF
TRBJ1-1 | . | TRBV29-1 | . | TGCAGCGTTGGACAGACCTGGAACACTGAAGCTTTCTTT | CSVGQTWNTEAFF
TRBJ2-3 | many | TRBV5-4 | . | TGTGCCAGCAGCTTGAAAGGCGGAGGTGGTACGCAGTATTTT | CASSLKGGGGTQYF
TRBJ2-7 | few | TRBV11-2 | . | TGTGCCAGCAGCGAACAGGATTCCTCCTACGAGCAGTACTTC | CASSEQDSSYEQYF
TRBJ1-2 | few | TRBV25-1 | TRBD1 | TGTGCCAGCAGTGCCACAGGGGTCAACTATGGCTACACCTTC | CASSATGVNYGYTF